Below, 15 T cell receptor beta chains from the same sample are listed, as sequenced in a study of blood T cell repertoires in COVID-19. Data came from immunoSEQ multiplex PCR; TCRdb stores just in-frame clones and leaves some out. The sample gives 120,000 to 150,000 clones, approximately 90% of which show up once; more than 6.5% is in the top ten. Sequenced: peripheral blood. The receptor set was obtained from a woman in her fifties or sixties with active or convalescent COVID-19.

The chain uses TRBV29-1 and TRBJ1-2, with TRBD1 identical over 7 bases. CDR1 and CDR2 (germline): SQVTM, ANQGSEA. The CDR3 has 14 residues. V was clipped by 0 bases and J by 5 bases; unmatched bases: 6. This CDR3 reads CSVEEPGQIYGYTF. The CDR3 coding sequence is TGCAGCGTTGAAGAACCGGGACAGATATATGGCTACACCTTC.

This sequence joins TRBV6-1 and TRBJ1-2; 8 nucleotides match TRBD1. The germline V gene encodes CDR1 MNHNS and CDR2 SASEGT. Unmatched junction bases numbered 8, after V lost 2 bases and J lost 6 bases. The CDR3 is made up of 15 amino acids. The CDR3 spells CASSEWTGSTNGYTF. The CDR3 region has the DNA TGTGCCAGCAGTGAATGGACAGGGTCAACGAATGGCTACACCTTC.

The rearrangement links TRBV19 to TRBJ2-1, with a weak D call TRBD2 (5 bases). CDR1 and CDR2 from the germline V gene are LNHDA and SQIVND (reference sequence). The CDR3 is 17 amino acids. Trimming stripped 3 bases from V and 0 bases from J, with 15 bases between. CDR3 coding DNA: TGTGCCAGTAGTATGGGCATTCCGGGGAGCTCCTACAATGAGCAGTTCTTC. This sequence encodes CASSMGIPGSSYNEQFF.

V is TRBV2 and J is TRBJ1-1; D perhaps matches TRBD1 (6 bases). V lost 6 bases to trimming and J lost 4 bases, with 12 bases between them. Germline CDR1 is SNHLY and CDR2 is FYNNEI. The CDR3 runs 13 residues. The CDR3 bases are TGTGCCAGCAGATTCGACAGGCTCACTGAAGCTTTCTTT. Its protein product is CASRFDRLTEAFF.

The chain links TRBV29-1 to TRBJ2-3; D is possibly TRBD1 (6 bases). The germline V gene has CDR1 SQVTM and CDR2 ANQGSEA. Trimming removed 3 bases at V and 5 bases at J, with 12 bases between. This CDR3 is built from 13 residues. The CDR3 here is CSVESQGIDTQYF. CDR3 DNA: TGCAGCGTTGAGTCCCAGGGGATAGATACGCAGTATTTT.

This chain uses TRBV13 with TRBJ1-1; D is perhaps TRBD1 (6 bases). Per the germline V gene, CDR1 is PRHDT and CDR2 is FYEKMQ (reference sequence). V was pared by 5 bases and J by 6 bases, with 16 bases between. The CDR3 has 14 residues. CDR3 DNA sequence: TGTGCCAGCAGCCTAAACACAGGGAGCGCTGAAGCTTTCTTT. This encodes CASSLNTGSAEAFF.

This clone was counted a few times. The chain recombines TRBV30 with TRBJ1-1; 10 bases line up with TRBD1. This CDR3 region has 14 residues. The junction had 3 bases not matched to a gene; V was cut back by 2 bases and J by 3 bases. CDR1 and CDR2 from the germline V gene are GTSNPN and SVGIG (reference sequence). The CDR3 is CAWSTGTGDTEAFF. CDR3 DNA sequence: TGTGCCTGGAGTACCGGGACAGGGGACACTGAAGCTTTCTTT.

CDR3 DNA sequence: TGTGCCAGCAGCCTGGGACAATCTGGCTACACCTTC. Translation gives CASSLGQSGYTF. This chain uses TRBV7-9 with TRBJ1-2, with D maybe TRBD1 (6 bases). Germline V gene sequence: CDR1 SEHNR, CDR2 FQNEAQ (reference sequence). The CDR3 has 12 residues. The V gene lost 5 bases and the J gene lost 7 bases, with 11 bases spanning the gap.

This clone occurred a few times. V is TRBV4-1 and J is TRBJ2-7; D unresolved. CDR3 length: 16 residues. Germline V gene sequence: CDR1 MGHRA, CDR2 YSYEKL. V was cut by 0 bases and J by 0 bases, with 12 bases left in between. As DNA, the CDR3 is TGCGCCAGCAGCCAAGATATGAGTCAGGTCTCCTACGAGCAGTACTTC. Amino acids: CASSQDMSQVSYEQYF.

The rearrangement uses TRBV10-3 and TRBJ2-1, with D perhaps matching TRBD2 (5 bases). Germline CDR1 ENHRY, CDR2 SYGVKD. V lost 9 bases and J 6 bases, leaving 18 bases between the germline ends. The CDR3 is 14 residues long. The CDR3: CAIRPGSLSNEQFF. Here the CDR3 DNA reads TGTGCCATTAGGCCGGGGAGTCTGTCCAATGAGCAGTTCTTC.

This clone came up a few times. The chain combines TRBV7-9 with TRBJ1-6; 8 positions agree with TRBD1. This CDR3 region has 15 residues. CDR1 SEHNR and CDR2 FQNEAQ come from the germline V gene (reference sequence). V gave up 5 bases and J gave up 10 bases; unmatched junction bases: 10. CDR3 in amino acids: CASSPGDRSTSPLHF. For the CDR3, the DNA is TGTGCCAGCAGCCCGGGGGACAGGTCGACATCACCCCTCCACTTT.

The chain joins TRBV4-3 to TRBJ2-7; no firm D call. The V end was cut by 0 bases, the J end by 3 bases, with 12 bases between. CDR1 is LGHNA, CDR2 YSLEER, per germline. This CDR3 is 15 amino acids long. This CDR3 reads CASSQESSQVYEQYF. CDR3 DNA: TGCGCCAGCAGCCAAGAAAGTAGTCAGGTCTACGAGCAGTACTTC.

Turning to this clone: Within the sample, other DNA sequences also encode this same CDR3. This chain connects TRBV28 to TRBJ1-3; 8 nucleotides agree with TRBD1. J gave up 0 bases and V 5 bases, and 3 bases lay outside the gene matches. In germline, CDR1 is MDHEN, CDR2 SYDVKM. The CDR3 totals 15 residues. The DNA of the CDR3 is TGTGCCAGCAGTCCGCAGGGGGCCTCTGGAAACACCATATATTTT. Encoded protein: CASSPQGASGNTIYF.

This clone has a single count. The rearrangement links TRBV28 to TRBJ2-3; 11 nucleotides agree with TRBD2. CDR3 length: 16 residues. V shed 2 bases, J shed 3 bases, and the junction held 4 bases outside the gene matches. The V gene's germline CDR1 is MDHEN and CDR2 SYDVKM. CDR3 protein: CASSLTSGSRTDTQYF. The CDR3 bases are TGTGCCAGCAGTTTAACTAGCGGGAGTAGAACAGATACGCAGTATTTT.

The CDR3 here is CASSQELDNYGYTF. The CDR3 DNA is TGTGCCAGCAGCCAAGAGTTAGATAACTATGGCTACACCTTC. The chain combines TRBV4-2 with TRBJ1-2; D not resolved. This CDR3 is 14 amino acids long. The V gene lost 0 bases and the J gene lost 1 base, with 6 bases spanning the gap. Germline V gene data show CDR1 as LGHNA and CDR2 as YNFKEQ.